These 14 T cell receptor beta chains were all obtained from the same sample, sequenced in a study of OX40 agonist ivuxolimab in advanced cancers. Clones were sequenced by immunoSEQ multiplex PCR, and TCRdb holds only the in-frame ones, with some missing. The repertoire holds 55,000 to 75,000 clones, with 80% to 85% as singletons. The sequencing here drew on CD4+ or CD8+ T cells sorted from blood, taken in a trial of the OX40 agonist ivuxolimab. The receptors were sampled from an adult with an advanced solid tumor such as melanoma, head and neck, liver or kidney cancer.

The chain combines TRBV29-1 with TRBJ1-2; no reliable D call. Germline V gene data show CDR1 as SQVTM and CDR2 as ANQGSEA. CDR3 length: 13 residues. Trimming shortened V by 3 bases and J by 7 bases, and 15 bases separated the two germline ends. This CDR3 is CSVEDPGSGGYTF. CDR3 DNA sequence: TGCAGCGTTGAGGACCCCGGAAGCGGTGGCTACACCTTC.

V gene TRBV19 combines with J gene TRBJ2-3; D remains unclear. Looked up from germline, CDR1 is LNHDA and CDR2 is SQIVND (reference sequence). Trimming pared 5 bases from V and 5 bases from J, leaving 11 bases between. The CDR3 is 13 amino acids. The CDR3 sequence: CASSLRLRDTQYF. The CDR3 DNA is TGTGCCAGTAGTTTGCGACTGCGAGATACGCAGTATTTT.

The chain links TRBV18 to TRBJ2-7; D call uncertain. The V end lost 3 bases, the J end lost 4 bases, and 10 bases lay between the germline ends. Germline V CDR1 and CDR2: KGHSH, LQKENI. This CDR3 spans 13 amino acids. DNA of the CDR3: TGTGCCAGCTCACCGAGTGAGTCTTACGAGCAGTACTTC. This encodes CASSPSESYEQYF. The complete variable domain, with remaining parts taken from reference TRBV18 and TRBJ2-7, reads NAGVMQNPRHLVRRRGQEARLRCSPMKGHSHVYWYRQLPEEGLKFMVYLQKENIIDESGMPKERFSAEFPKEGPSILRIQQVVRGDSAAYFCASSPSESYEQYFGPGTRLTVT.

The genes are TRBV29-1 and TRBJ2-3, with D tentatively TRBD1 (6 bases). The V and J ends lost 6 bases and 3 bases respectively, with 10 bases between them. This CDR3 contains 12 residues. Per the germline V gene, CDR1 is SQVTM and CDR2 is ANQGSEA. CDR3 nucleotides: TGCAGCGTGGACAGTCAGACAGATACGCAGTATTTT. Amino acids: CSVDSQTDTQYF.

The rearrangement uses TRBV2 and TRBJ1-2; D is unresolved. V was pared by 2 bases and J by 4 bases, with 20 bases between. Germline assignment: CDR1 SNHLY and CDR2 FYNNEI. This CDR3 is built from 17 residues. The chain's CDR3 is CASSEPRTGTILYGYTF. In DNA, the CDR3 is TGTGCCAGCAGTGAACCCCGGACTGGCACTATCCTCTATGGCTACACCTTC.

V usage is TRBV7-3 and J usage is TRBJ2-7; D is undetermined. Trimming removed 3 bases at V and 2 bases at J, with 8 bases between. The CDR3 contains 13 residues. Germline CDR1 and CDR2: SGHTA and FQGTGA. The CDR3 loop is CASSLPSPYEQYV. The CDR3 region has the DNA TGTGCCAGCAGCTTGCCAAGTCCCTACGAGCAGTACGTC.

This clone was observed a single time. This sequence joins TRBV7-2 and TRBJ1-2; D uncertain. V dropped 1 base and J dropped 8 bases, with 14 bases sitting between them. The CDR3 length is 14 residues. The V gene's germline CDR1 is SGHTA and CDR2 FQGNSA. The CDR3 sequence: CASSLGGEAGGYTF. In DNA form, the CDR3 reads TGTGCCAGCAGCTTAGGCGGGGAGGCGGGGGGCTACACCTTC.

The chain joins TRBV18 to TRBJ2-2; D unclear. From germline, CDR1 is KGHSH and CDR2 LQKENI. CDR3 length: 15 amino acids. The ends were cut back, 6 bases at V and 0 bases at J, with 11 bases in the middle. This chain's CDR3 is CASSTGISNTGELFF. Here the CDR3 DNA reads TGTGCCAGCTCTACGGGCATATCGAACACCGGGGAGCTGTTTTTT.

The chain employs TRBV28 and TRBJ2-1; TRBD2 aligns across 8 bases. Germline V gives CDR1 MDHEN, CDR2 SYDVKM. The CDR3 is made up of 14 amino acids. V gave up 6 bases and J gave up 5 bases; unmatched junction bases: 6. The CDR3 nucleotides read TGTGCCAGCAGCCAGGGACTAGTTAACAATGAGCAGTTCTTC. This encodes CASSQGLVNNEQFF.

The count of this clone is one. The CDR3 region has the DNA TGCGCCAGCAGCTCCCTCCCCCCTGTGGGACAAGAGACCCAGTACTTC. Protein product: CASSSLPPVGQETQYF. The gene calls are TRBV5-1 and TRBJ2-5, with D unclear. This CDR3 spans 16 amino acids. Trimming cost V 3 bases and J 2 bases, with 17 bases left between them. Germline values: CDR1 SGHRS, CDR2 YFSETQ.

The chain links TRBV19 to TRBJ1-3; D gene uncertain. The CDR3 contains 15 residues. Germline V CDR1 and CDR2: LNHDA, SQIVND (reference sequence). V was shortened by 5 bases and J by 2 bases, with 13 bases between the two germline ends. The CDR3 DNA reads TGTGCCAGTAGTGCGACACTGAACCCTGGAAACACCATATATTTT. Protein product: CASSATLNPGNTIYF. The full variable domain, rest sourced from reference TRBV19 and TRBJ1-3, is DGGITQSPKYLFRKEGQNVTLSCEQNLNHDAMYWYRQDPGQGLRLIYYSQIVNDFQKGDIAEGYSVSREKKESFPLTVTSAQKNPTAFYLCASSATLNPGNTIYFGEGSWLTVV.

The chain carries TRBV12-5 and TRBJ1-1, with 10 bases aligning to TRBD1. The CDR3 totals 15 residues. With V trimmed by 1 base and J by 5 bases, 4 bases remained unmatched. CDR1 and CDR2 (germline): LGHNT, FRNRAP. This CDR3 reads CASGLARTGGTEAFF. The CDR3 nucleotides read TGTGCTAGTGGTTTGGCTCGGACAGGGGGGACTGAAGCTTTCTTT.

The chain couples TRBV27 to TRBJ2-3; 12 bases map to TRBD2. The germline CDR1 and CDR2 sequences are MNHEY and SMNVEV (reference sequence). This CDR3 is built from 16 residues. The junction had 10 bases not matched to a gene; V was cut back by 5 bases and J by 7 bases. The CDR3 DNA sequence: TGTGCCAGCAGTATAAAACCGGGACTAGCGGGCCATACGCAGTATTTT. Its protein product is CASSIKPGLAGHTQYF.

This clone was recorded only once. The chain couples TRBV28 to TRBJ2-1; D is undetermined. CDR1 and CDR2 (germline): MDHEN, SYDVKM. Between the trimmed V and J ends, which lost 5 bases and 4 bases, there was a span of 6 bases. This CDR3 is 12 amino acids long. The CDR3 DNA follows: TGTGCCAGCAGTCTCTCTTACAATGAGCAGTTCTTC. Encoded protein: CASSLSYNEQFF.